The present T cell receptor (beta chain) was sequenced within a study of PD-1 blockade in classical Hodgkin lymphoma. Points from the study as a whole: Baseline diversity in complete responders resembled that of newly diagnosed patients. By C4D1, CD4+ diversity increased significantly, especially in complete responders.

Time point given: cycle 4 day 1 (C4D1), after 5 to 7 weeks of nivolumab. There was relapse after autologous stem cell transplantation in every patient, and there was variation in brentuximab vedotin exposure. Out of thawed PBMCs, magnetic negative selection purified CD4+ T cells. Best response was recorded as complete response, partial response or progressive disease. This CDR3 spans 13 amino acids. Trimming took off 8 bases at V and 7 bases at J, with 12 bases between the two ends. Germline CDR1 reads MGHRA; CDR2 reads YSYEKL. Using immunoSEQ multiplex PCR, the repertoire was profiled, and TCRdb retains in-frame clones only, with some absent. The table includes around 37,000 clones, 92% detected once. About this clone itself: Antigen specificity is unknown.

The chain links TRBV4-1 to TRBJ1-6, with D uncertain. Sequencing was performed on CD4+ T cells from blood, taken before the fourth cycle of nivolumab. This TCR came from a human donor with classical Hodgkin lymphoma. The CDR3 sequence: CASRFVGNSPLHF. The CDR3 DNA sequence: TGCGCCAGCCGATTCGTGGGGAATTCACCCCTCCACTTT.